This is a list of T cell receptor beta chains from one sample in a study of blood T cells in healthy people across ages. TCRdb recomputed calls from the 5' RACE reads with MiXCR, one row per CDR3 protein. Of fewer than 1 million distinct CDR3 sequences detected, under 45% appear once; the ten largest clones hold roughly 18%. The sequenced sample consisted of blood. These receptors originate from a man between 60 and 70 years old in good health. Both conserved end residues are part of each CDR3. Expanded clones are given a class, and other clones once, few, many or no size at all.

TRBV10-3	TRBJ2-3	many	CAIGSRGDTDTQYF
TRBV20-1	TRBJ1-2	.	CSAPADGYTF
TRBV11-2	TRBJ2-1	.	CASGTSASHNEQFF
TRBV28	TRBJ1-2	.	CASTRWVQGYGYTF
TRBV25-1	TRBJ1-2	.	CASSAGRAYGYTF
TRBV7-2	TRBJ2-7	few	CASSFFSGGPSYEQYF
TRBV6-5	TRBJ1-6	.	CASSSTGISSYNSPLHF
TRBV6-2/TRBV6-3	TRBJ1-5	.	CASSYYTANQPQHF
TRBV12-3/TRBV12-4	TRBJ2-3	.	CASSFGRGIDTQYF
TRBV7-9	TRBJ1-2	.	CASSLVGRALGNYGYTF
TRBV7-2	TRBJ1-1	.	CASSKMAQNTEAFF
TRBV3-1	TRBJ2-3	.	CASSQGGLGTDTQYF
TRBV7-8	TRBJ2-7	.	CASSPFSGGYEQYF
TRBV6-2/TRBV6-3	TRBJ1-5	.	CASSPGGVPHVWHF
TRBV2	TRBJ2-1	.	CASVRDRGLNEQFF
TRBV29-1	TRBJ2-7	many	CSAEDGNGYEQYF
TRBV4-1	TRBJ2-1	.	CASSPEAGGYNEQFF
TRBV6-5	TRBJ1-1	once	CASRARGRYTEAFF
TRBV11-2	TRBJ2-4	.	CASSLPMGGEIGKNIQYF
TRBV7-2	TRBJ2-7	.	CASSRLTSGVSYEQYF
TRBV28	TRBJ1-4	few	CASIGGVGEKLFF
TRBV6-2/TRBV6-3	TRBJ2-1	.	CASRDSGLDEQFF
TRBV24-1	TRBJ2-1	.	CATSDWLAGGRNEQFF
TRBV27	TRBJ1-4	.	CASSLYGRGLTNEKLFF
TRBV4-2	TRBJ1-2	few	CASRTDSSYGYTF
TRBV2	.	.	CASSDAGSYEQYF
TRBV18	TRBJ2-5	few	CASSPGTSGGIQETQYF
TRBV6-6	TRBJ2-3	few	CASSYSQGVTDTQYF
TRBV27	TRBJ1-1	.	CASSPTRGGGGQGTEAFF
TRBV20-1	TRBJ2-5	.	CSVNLAYQETQYF